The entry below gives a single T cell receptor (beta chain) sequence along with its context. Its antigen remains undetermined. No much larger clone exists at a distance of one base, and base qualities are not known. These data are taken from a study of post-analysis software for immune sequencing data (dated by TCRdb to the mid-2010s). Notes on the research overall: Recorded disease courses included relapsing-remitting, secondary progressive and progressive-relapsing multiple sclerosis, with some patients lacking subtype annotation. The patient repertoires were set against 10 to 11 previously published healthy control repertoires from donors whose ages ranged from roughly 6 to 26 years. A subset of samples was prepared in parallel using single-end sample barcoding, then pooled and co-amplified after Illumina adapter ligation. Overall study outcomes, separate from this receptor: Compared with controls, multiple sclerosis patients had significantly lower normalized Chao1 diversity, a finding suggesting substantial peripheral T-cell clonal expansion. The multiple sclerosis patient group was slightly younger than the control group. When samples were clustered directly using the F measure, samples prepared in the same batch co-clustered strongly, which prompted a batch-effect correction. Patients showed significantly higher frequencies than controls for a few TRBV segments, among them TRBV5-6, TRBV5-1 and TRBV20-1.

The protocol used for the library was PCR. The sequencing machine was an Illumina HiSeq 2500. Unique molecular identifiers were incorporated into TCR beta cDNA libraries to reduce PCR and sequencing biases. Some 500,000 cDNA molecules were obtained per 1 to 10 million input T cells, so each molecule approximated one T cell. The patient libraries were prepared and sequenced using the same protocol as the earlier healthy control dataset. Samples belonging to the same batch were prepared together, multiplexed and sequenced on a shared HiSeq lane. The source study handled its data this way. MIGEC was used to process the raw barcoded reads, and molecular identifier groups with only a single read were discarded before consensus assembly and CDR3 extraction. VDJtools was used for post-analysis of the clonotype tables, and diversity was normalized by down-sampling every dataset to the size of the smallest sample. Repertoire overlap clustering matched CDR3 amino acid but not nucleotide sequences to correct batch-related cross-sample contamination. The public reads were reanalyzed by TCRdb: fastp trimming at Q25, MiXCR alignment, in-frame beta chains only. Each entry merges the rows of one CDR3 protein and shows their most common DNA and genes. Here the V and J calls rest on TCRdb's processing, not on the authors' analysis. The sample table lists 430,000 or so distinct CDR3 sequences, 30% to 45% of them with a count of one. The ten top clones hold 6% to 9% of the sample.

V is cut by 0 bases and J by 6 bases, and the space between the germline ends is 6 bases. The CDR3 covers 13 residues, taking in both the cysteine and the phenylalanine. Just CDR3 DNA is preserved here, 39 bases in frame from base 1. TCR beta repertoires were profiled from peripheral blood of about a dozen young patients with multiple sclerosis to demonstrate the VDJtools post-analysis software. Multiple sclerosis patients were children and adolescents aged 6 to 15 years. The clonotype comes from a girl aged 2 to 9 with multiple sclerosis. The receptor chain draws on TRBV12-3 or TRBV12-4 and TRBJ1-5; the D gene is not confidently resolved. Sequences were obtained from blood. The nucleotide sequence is TGTGCCAGCAGTTTAGCCCGGGGTCAGCCCCAGCATTTT. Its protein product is CASSLARGQPQHF.